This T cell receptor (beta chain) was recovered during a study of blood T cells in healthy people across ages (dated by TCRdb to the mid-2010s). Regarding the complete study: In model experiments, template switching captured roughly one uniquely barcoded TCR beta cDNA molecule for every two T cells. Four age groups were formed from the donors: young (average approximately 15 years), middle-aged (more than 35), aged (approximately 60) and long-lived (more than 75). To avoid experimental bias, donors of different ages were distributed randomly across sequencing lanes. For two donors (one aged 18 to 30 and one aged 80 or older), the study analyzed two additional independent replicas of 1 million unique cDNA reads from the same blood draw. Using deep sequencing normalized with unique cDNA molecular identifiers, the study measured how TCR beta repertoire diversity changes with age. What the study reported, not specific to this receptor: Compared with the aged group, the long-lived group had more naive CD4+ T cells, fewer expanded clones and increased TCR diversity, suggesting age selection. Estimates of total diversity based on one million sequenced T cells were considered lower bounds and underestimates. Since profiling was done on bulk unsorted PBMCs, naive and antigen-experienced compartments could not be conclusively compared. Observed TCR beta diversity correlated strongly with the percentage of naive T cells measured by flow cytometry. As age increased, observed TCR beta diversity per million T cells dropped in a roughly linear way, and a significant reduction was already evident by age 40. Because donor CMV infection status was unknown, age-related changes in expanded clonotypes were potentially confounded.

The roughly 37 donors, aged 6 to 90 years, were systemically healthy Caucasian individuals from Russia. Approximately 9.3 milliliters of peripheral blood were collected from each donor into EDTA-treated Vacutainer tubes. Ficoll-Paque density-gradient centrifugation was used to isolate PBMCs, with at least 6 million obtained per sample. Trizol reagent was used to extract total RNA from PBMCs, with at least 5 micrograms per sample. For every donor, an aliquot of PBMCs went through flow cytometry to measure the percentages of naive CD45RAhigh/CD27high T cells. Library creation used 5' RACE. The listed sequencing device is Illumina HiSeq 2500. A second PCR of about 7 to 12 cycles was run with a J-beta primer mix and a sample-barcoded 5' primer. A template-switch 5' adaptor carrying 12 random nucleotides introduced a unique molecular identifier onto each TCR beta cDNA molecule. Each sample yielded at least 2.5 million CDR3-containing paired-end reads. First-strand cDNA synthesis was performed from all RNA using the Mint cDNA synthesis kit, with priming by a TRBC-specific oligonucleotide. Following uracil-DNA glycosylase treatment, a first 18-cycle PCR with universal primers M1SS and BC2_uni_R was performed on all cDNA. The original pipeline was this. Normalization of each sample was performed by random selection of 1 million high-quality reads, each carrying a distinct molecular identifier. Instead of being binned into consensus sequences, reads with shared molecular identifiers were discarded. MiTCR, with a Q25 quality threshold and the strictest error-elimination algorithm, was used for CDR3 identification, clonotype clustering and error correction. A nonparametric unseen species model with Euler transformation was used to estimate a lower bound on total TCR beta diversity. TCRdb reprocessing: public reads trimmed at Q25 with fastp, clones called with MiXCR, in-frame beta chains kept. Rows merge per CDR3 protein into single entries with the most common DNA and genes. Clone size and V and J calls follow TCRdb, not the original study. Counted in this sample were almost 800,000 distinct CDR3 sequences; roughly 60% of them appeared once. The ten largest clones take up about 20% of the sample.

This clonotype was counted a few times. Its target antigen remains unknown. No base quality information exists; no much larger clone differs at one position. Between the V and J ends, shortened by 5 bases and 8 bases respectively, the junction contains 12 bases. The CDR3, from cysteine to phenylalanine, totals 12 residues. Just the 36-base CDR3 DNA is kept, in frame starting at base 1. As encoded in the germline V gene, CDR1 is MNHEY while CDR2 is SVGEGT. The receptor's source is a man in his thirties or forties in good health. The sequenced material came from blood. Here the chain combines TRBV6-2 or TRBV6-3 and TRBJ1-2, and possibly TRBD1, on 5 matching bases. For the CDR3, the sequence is CASSNQGRGYTF. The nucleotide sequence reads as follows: TGTGCCAGCAGTAACCAGGGTAGGGGCTACACCTTC.